A single TCR beta chain is shown here with its context. Its antigen is undetermined. These data are taken from a study of T cells in Graves' hyperthyroidism and ophthalmopathy. It was RNA transcripts that yielded the amplified TCR beta CDR3 regions. In the first-round RT-PCR of the TCR CDR3, the HTBI primer set was used. TCRdb itself ran the multiplex PCR reads through MiXCR, one entry per CDR3 protein. The table includes more than 550,000 distinct CDR3 sequences, 45% detected once. Germline V gene data show CDR1 as DFQATT and CDR2 as SNEGSKA (reference sequence). V was cut by 5 bases and J by 2 bases, with 13 bases left in between. The CDR3 loop spans 14 amino acids. Regarding the study as a whole: Most clonotypes expanded in thyroid above 0.001 were likewise present in blood.

The chain recombines TRBV20-1 with TRBJ1-5; possible D gene TRBD1, 6 bases. The sequenced material came from peripheral blood or thyroid tissue (not recorded which). The clonotype was recovered from an adult man with Graves' disease, either hyperthyroidism or ophthalmopathy (not recorded which). The CDR3 is CSARRGDGNQPQHF. For the CDR3, the DNA is TGCAGTGCTCGGAGGGGGGATGGCAATCAGCCCCAGCATTTT.